These 28 T cell receptor beta chains came from one sample sequenced in a study of monozygotic twins with inflammatory bowel disease. Reprocessing the 5' RACE reads, TCRdb reports a single entry for every CDR3 protein and omits DNA. The repertoire shows over 110,000 distinct CDR3 sequences; the top ten hold 2.4%. The material sequenced was blood. These receptors all come from a human donor with ulcerative colitis or Crohn's disease, or a healthy co-twin of an affected twin (not recorded which).

The chain's CDR3 is CASSEYSEALHF. This sequence joins TRBV25-1 and TRBJ1-6. This CDR3 comprises 12 residues. Germline CDR1 reads MGHDK; CDR2 reads SYGVNS.

The V call is TRBV5-1, the J call TRBJ2-1; TCRdb designates TRBD2, a call that cannot be tested without DNA. The germline CDR1 and CDR2 sequences are SGHRS and YFSETQ. The CDR3 length is 16 residues. The CDR3 sequence is CASSNSGGSSYNEQFF.

V usage is TRBV27 and J usage is TRBJ2-4; TCRdb picks TRBD1, but there is no DNA to check that call. Germline loops: CDR1 MNHEY, CDR2 SMNVEV (reference sequence). The CDR3 totals 13 residues. CDR3 sequence reads: CASSTGVPNIQYF.

The chain joins TRBV12-3 or TRBV12-4 to TRBJ2-5; TCRdb's D call of TRBD2 is untestable without DNA. The CDR3 runs 16 residues. CDR3 loop: CASSSNLAGFQETQYF.

J is TRBJ2-2 and V is TRBV20-1; TCRdb's D call, TRBD2, is unchecked because there is no DNA. CDR3 size: 15 residues. The germline gives CDR1 DFQATT, CDR2 SNEGSKA (reference sequence). The CDR3 sequence: CSAREGLAGTGELFF.

The chain joins TRBV7-3 to TRBJ2-3; TCRdb's D call, TRBD1, is unchecked because there is no DNA. Germline values: CDR1 SGHTA, CDR2 FQGTGA. This CDR3 spans 14 amino acids. Here the CDR3 reads CASARGLHTDTQYF.

This chain uses TRBV5-1 with TRBJ2-1; the TCRdb call, TRBD2, lacks DNA for checking. This CDR3 contains 15 residues. Per the germline V gene, CDR1 is SGHRS and CDR2 is YFSETQ. CDR3 region: CASSRVREGFNEQFF. Variable domain in full (rest from reference TRBV5-1 and TRBJ2-1): KAGVTQTPRYLIKTRGQQVTLSCSPISGHRSVSWYQQTPGQGLQFLFEYFSETQRNKGNFPGRFSGRQFSNSRSEMNVSTLELGDSALYLCASSRVREGFNEQFFGPGTRLTVL.

This sequence joins TRBV4-1 and TRBJ1-1; the D call from TCRdb, TRBD1, cannot be confirmed without DNA. The CDR3 covers 16 residues. CDR1 and CDR2 from the germline V gene are MGHRA and YSYEKL. The CDR3 spells CASSLTQGQFGTEAFF.

The chain links TRBV20-1 to TRBJ2-5. The germline V gene encodes CDR1 DFQATT and CDR2 SNEGSKA (reference sequence). This CDR3 spans 11 amino acids. CDR3 in amino acids: CSASERETQYF.

This chain connects TRBV7-2 to TRBJ2-3; the TCRdb D gene call, TRBD2, has no DNA to confirm it. Germline CDR1 is SGHTA and CDR2 is FQGNSA. This CDR3 comprises 14 residues. CDR3 loop: CASSLVPLGDTQYF.

This rearrangement joins TRBV5-1 to TRBJ2-3. The CDR3 consists of 13 residues. Germline V gene data show CDR1 as SGHRS and CDR2 as YFSETQ. The chain's CDR3 is CASSLASPDTQYF.

V gene TRBV20-1 combines with J gene TRBJ2-2; TCRdb designates TRBD2, a call that cannot be tested without DNA. Germline CDR1 and CDR2: DFQATT and SNEGSKA (reference sequence). CDR3 size: 13 residues. The chain's CDR3 is CSGGTDNSGELFF.

The chain links TRBV25-1 to TRBJ2-2; the TRBD1 assignment by TCRdb is unverifiable without DNA. The CDR3 contains 16 residues. CDR1 and CDR2 (germline): MGHDK, SYGVNS. The CDR3 protein is CASSDPTLRGTGELFF.

The chain uses TRBV25-1 and TRBJ2-7; without DNA, the TCRdb call of TRBD2 cannot be checked. CDR1 is MGHDK and CDR2 is SYGVNS in the germline V gene. CDR3 length: 14 residues. The CDR3 sequence is CASSGLAGIYEQYF.

The V call is TRBV7-2, the J call TRBJ1-1. The CDR3 has 13 amino acids. Germline V CDR1 and CDR2: SGHTA, FQGNSA. The CDR3 sequence is CASSPSRTAEAFF.

The chain uses TRBV18 and TRBJ2-3. Germline assignment: CDR1 KGHSH and CDR2 LQKENI. CDR3 length: 16 amino acids. The CDR3 sequence is CASSPRGGTATDTQYF.

The gene calls are TRBV30 and TRBJ2-1. Germline CDR1 GTSNPN, CDR2 SVGIG (reference sequence). This CDR3 contains 16 residues. CDR3 in amino acids: CAWTALLAQSYNEQFF.

The rearrangement links TRBV20-1 to TRBJ2-1. Germline V gives CDR1 DFQATT, CDR2 SNEGSKA (reference sequence). CDR3 size: 11 residues. CDR3 protein: CSSLWVDEQFF.

The gene calls are TRBV28 and TRBJ2-2; checking the TCRdb D call of TRBD1 is not possible without DNA. The germline V gene encodes CDR1 MDHEN and CDR2 SYDVKM. This CDR3 contains 15 residues. The CDR3: CASSKTGVATGELFF.

The J gene is TRBJ1-2, the V gene TRBV6-5; TCRdb picks TRBD1, but there is no DNA to check that call. CDR1 MNHEY and CDR2 SVGAGI come from the germline V gene. CDR3 size: 13 residues. The CDR3 protein is CASSSGGWYGYTF.

The chain combines TRBV5-1 with TRBJ2-1; TCRdb proposes TRBD1, but this gene call is untestable without DNA. This CDR3 comprises 16 residues. The germline V gene encodes CDR1 SGHRS and CDR2 YFSETQ. The CDR3 loop is CASSLAGTGVNNEQFF.

This rearrangement joins TRBV18 to TRBJ1-3. This CDR3 has 15 amino acids. Per the germline V gene, CDR1 is KGHSH and CDR2 is LQKENI. CDR3 loop: CASSPPHSSGNTIYF.

The chain's CDR3 is CASTLQVEGQETQYF. The J gene is TRBJ2-5, the V gene TRBV4-2; the D call from TCRdb, TRBD2, cannot be confirmed without DNA. There are 15 residues in the CDR3. Germline V gene sequence: CDR1 LGHNA, CDR2 YNFKEQ.

The gene calls are TRBV7-2 and TRBJ2-6. The CDR3 has 12 amino acids. The germline CDR1 and CDR2 sequences are SGHTA and FQGNSA. CDR3 residues: CASTTGANVLTF.

This rearrangement joins TRBV6-2 or TRBV6-3 to TRBJ1-1. Germline assignment: CDR1 MNHEY and CDR2 SVGEGT. The CDR3 covers 18 residues. This CDR3 is CASSYSMEGTLLNTEAFF.

The genes are TRBV7-2 and TRBJ1-1. There are 14 residues in the CDR3. Looked up from germline, CDR1 is SGHTA and CDR2 is FQGNSA. The CDR3 protein is CASSPKSPGPEAFF.

This rearrangement joins TRBV12-5 to TRBJ2-1; TCRdb returns TRBD1, unconfirmable since there is no DNA. The CDR3 consists of 15 residues. Germline CDR1 reads LGHNT; CDR2 reads FRNRAP. CDR3 region: CASGTGQSSYNEQFF.

The V call is TRBV7-9, the J call TRBJ1-4; the TCRdb call, TRBD1, lacks DNA for checking. Germline-derived CDR1 and CDR2 are SEHNR and FQNEAQ (reference sequence). The CDR3 loop spans 16 amino acids. This CDR3 is CASSFPLGATNEKLFF.